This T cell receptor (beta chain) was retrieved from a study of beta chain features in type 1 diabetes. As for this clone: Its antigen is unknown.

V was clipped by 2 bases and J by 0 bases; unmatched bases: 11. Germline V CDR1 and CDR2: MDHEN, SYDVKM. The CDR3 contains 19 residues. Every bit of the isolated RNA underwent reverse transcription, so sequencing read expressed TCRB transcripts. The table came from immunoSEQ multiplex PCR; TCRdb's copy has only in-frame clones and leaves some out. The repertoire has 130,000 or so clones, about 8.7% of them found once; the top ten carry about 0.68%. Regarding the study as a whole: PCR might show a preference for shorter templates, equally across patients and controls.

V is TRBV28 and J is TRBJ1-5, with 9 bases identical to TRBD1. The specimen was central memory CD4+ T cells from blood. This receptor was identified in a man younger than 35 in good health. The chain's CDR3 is CASSLPRDRDLYSNQPQHF. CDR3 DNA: TGTGCCAGCAGTTTACCCCGGGACAGGGATCTTTATAGCAATCAGCCCCAGCATTTT.